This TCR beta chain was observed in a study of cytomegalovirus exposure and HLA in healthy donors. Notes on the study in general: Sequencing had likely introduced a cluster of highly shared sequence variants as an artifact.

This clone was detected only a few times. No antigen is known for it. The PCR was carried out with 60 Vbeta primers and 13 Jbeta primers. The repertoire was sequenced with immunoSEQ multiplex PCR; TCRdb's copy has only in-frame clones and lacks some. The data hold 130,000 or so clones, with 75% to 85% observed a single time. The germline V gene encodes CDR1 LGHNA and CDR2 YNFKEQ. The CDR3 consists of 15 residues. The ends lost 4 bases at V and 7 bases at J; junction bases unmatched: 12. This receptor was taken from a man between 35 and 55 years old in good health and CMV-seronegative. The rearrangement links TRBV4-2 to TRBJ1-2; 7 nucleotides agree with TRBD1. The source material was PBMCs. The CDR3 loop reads CASSPTEGAGFGYTF. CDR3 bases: TGTGCCAGCAGCCCCACGGAGGGGGCAGGATTTGGCTACACCTTC.